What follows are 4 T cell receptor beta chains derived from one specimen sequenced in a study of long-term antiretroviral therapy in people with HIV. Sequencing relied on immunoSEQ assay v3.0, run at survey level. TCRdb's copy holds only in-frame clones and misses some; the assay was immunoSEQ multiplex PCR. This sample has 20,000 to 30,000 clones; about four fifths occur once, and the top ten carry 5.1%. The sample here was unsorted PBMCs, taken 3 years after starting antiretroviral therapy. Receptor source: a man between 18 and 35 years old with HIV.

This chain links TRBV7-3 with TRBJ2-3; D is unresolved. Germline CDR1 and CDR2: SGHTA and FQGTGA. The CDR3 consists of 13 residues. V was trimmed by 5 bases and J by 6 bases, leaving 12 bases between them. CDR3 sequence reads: CASSPHGSDTQYF. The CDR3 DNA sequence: TGTGCCAGCAGCCCACATGGGTCCGATACGCAGTATTTT.

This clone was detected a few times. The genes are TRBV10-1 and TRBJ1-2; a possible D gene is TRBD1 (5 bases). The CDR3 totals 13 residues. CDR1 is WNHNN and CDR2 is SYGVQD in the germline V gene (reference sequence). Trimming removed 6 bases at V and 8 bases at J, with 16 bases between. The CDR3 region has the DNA TGCGCCAGCAGGAACAGGCGGATCGGGGGCTACACCTTC. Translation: CASRNRRIGGYTF.

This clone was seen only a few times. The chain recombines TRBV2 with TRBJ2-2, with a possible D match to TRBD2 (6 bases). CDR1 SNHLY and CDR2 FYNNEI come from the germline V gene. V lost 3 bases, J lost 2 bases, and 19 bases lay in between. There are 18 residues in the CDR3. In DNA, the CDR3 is TGTGCCAGCAGTGATAGGGGAGGACACCAAACTAACACCGGGGAGCTGTTTTTT. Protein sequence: CASSDRGGHQTNTGELFF. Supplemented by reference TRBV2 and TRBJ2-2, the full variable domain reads EPEVTQTPSHQVTQMGQEVILRCVPISNHLYFYWYRQILGQKVEFLVSFYNNEISEKSEIFDDQFSVERPDGSNFTLKIRSTKLEDSAMYFCASSDRGGHQTNTGELFFGEGSRLTVL.

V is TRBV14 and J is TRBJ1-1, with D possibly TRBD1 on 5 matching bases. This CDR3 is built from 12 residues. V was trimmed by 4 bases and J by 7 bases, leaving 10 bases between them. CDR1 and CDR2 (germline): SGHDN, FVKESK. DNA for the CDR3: TGTGCCAGCAGCCGACGAGACAGTGAAGCTTTCTTT. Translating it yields CASSRRDSEAFF.